One sample yielded the 8 T cell receptor beta chains listed below, sequenced in a study of cytomegalovirus exposure and HLA in healthy donors (dated by TCRdb to about 2017). Libraries were made using the immunoSEQ multiplex PCR assay. A mixture of 60 forward primers for TCR Vbeta segments and 13 reverse primers for TCR Jbeta segments was used in the multiplex PCR. This immuneACCESS table, as held by TCRdb, lists in-frame sequences with V and J called but not all clones. Of the missing ones, under half trace to an unresolved V gene in checked studies; the others have no known cause. This sample holds about 170,000 clones; approximately 78% were observed only once. The ten largest clonotypes hold 2.4% of the sample. The sequenced sample consisted of PBMCs. All receptors come from a male donor in good health and CMV-seronegative.

The chain uses TRBV7-3 and TRBJ2-2, with TRBD1 matching over 10 bases. Germline V gene data show CDR1 as SGHTA and CDR2 as FQGTGA. V was pared by 5 bases and J by 5 bases, with 8 bases of the junction left unmatched. The CDR3 runs 16 residues. The CDR3 nucleotides are TGTGCCAGCAGCGTAGGCCGGGACAGGGGAACCGGGGAGCTGTTTTTT. Its protein product is CASSVGRDRGTGELFF.

This rearrangement joins TRBV9 to TRBJ2-7; D possibly corresponds to TRBD2 (7 bases). Germline loops: CDR1 SGDLS, CDR2 YYNGEE. V lost 7 bases and J 0 bases, leaving 20 bases between the germline ends. This CDR3 region has 16 residues. The CDR3 region is CASGGGGTSLSYEQYF. Here the CDR3 DNA reads TGTGCCAGCGGGGGAGGGGGGACTTCCCTCTCCTACGAGCAGTACTTC.

The chain has TRBV27 and TRBJ2-7, with 9 nucleotides matching TRBD2. The germline V gene encodes CDR1 MNHEY and CDR2 SMNVEV (reference sequence). The CDR3 is 15 residues long. The J segment lost 3 bases and the V segment lost 0 bases, leaving 3 bases of the junction unmatched. The CDR3 DNA reads TGTGCCAGCAGTTTATCGGCGGGAGGGAGCTACGAGCAGTACTTC. Its translation is CASSLSAGGSYEQYF.

This clone was observed a single time. This chain links TRBV15 with TRBJ2-7; D possibly corresponds to TRBD1 (6 bases). The CDR3 spans 15 residues. The germline gives CDR1 LNHNV, CDR2 YYDKDF (reference sequence). Trimming removed 5 bases from V and 2 bases from J, with 16 bases in between. CDR3 amino acids: CATSGLRDNTYEQYF. The CDR3 DNA reads TGTGCCACCAGCGGACTCCGGGACAATACCTACGAGCAGTACTTC.

The rearrangement links TRBV6-1 to TRBJ2-7; D uncertain. The germline V and J ends were trimmed by 6 bases and 4 bases, with 13 bases remaining between them. The CDR3 covers 13 residues. The germline CDR1 and CDR2 sequences are MNHNS and SASEGT. The CDR3 here is CASRPIGEYEQYF. In nucleotides, the CDR3 is TGTGCCAGCAGGCCAATAGGAGAATACGAGCAGTACTTC.

This clone came up a few times. The rearrangement joins TRBV4-1 to TRBJ1-1, with 11 bases lining up with TRBD1. CDR1 is MGHRA and CDR2 is YSYEKL in the germline V gene. The junction had 12 bases not matched to a gene; V was cut back by 10 bases and J by 11 bases. This CDR3 spans 13 amino acids. The CDR3 reads CANRGTGGFWAFF. Written as DNA, the CDR3 is TGCGCCAACCGGGGGACAGGGGGTTTTTGGGCTTTCTTT.

J is TRBJ2-5 and V is TRBV7-6; D is unclear. CDR3 length: 13 amino acids. Germline V lookup: CDR1 SGHVS, CDR2 FNYEAQ. V lost 5 bases to trimming and J lost 5 bases, with 12 bases between them. CDR3 in amino acids: CASSPSRRETQYF. CDR3 DNA sequence: TGTGCCAGCAGCCCGTCCCGCAGGGAGACCCAGTACTTC. The whole variable domain, remainder taken from reference TRBV7-6 and TRBJ2-5, is GAGVSQSPRYKVTKRGQDVALRCDPISGHVSLYWYRQALGQGPEFLTYFNYEAQQDKSGLPNDRFSAERPEGSISTLTIQRTEQRDSAMYRCASSPSRRETQYFGPGTRLLVL.

The V call is TRBV6-6, the J call TRBJ2-3; D is perhaps TRBD2 (5 bases). Germline V lookup: CDR1 MNHNY, CDR2 SVGAGI (reference sequence). The CDR3 has 15 amino acids. Deletions cut 5 bases from V and 2 bases from J, with 14 bases between. The CDR3 reads CASSAGLPPTDTQYF. CDR3 DNA: TGTGCCAGCAGTGCGGGCCTTCCCCCCACAGATACGCAGTATTTT.